A selection of T cell receptor beta chains follows, all from one sample in a study of T cells after yellow fever vaccination. TCRdb processed the 5' RACE reads anew with MiXCR; each CDR3 protein has one entry. The sample has hundreds of thousands of distinct CDR3 sequences, around 8.6% seen once. The material sequenced was CD4+ T cells sorted from PBMCs, taken 5 days after the yellow fever booster vaccination. The receptors were sampled from a man between 18 and 35 years old who received the YFV17D yellow fever vaccine. Each CDR3 is given with its conserved first and last residue. D genes are given only for firm matches. Rows give clone size only sometimes, using once, few, many, or a class for an expanded clone.

abundance,d_gene,j_gene,v_gene,CDR3aa,CDR3nt
few,.,TRBJ2-2,TRBV6-6,CASRNGDTGELFF,TGTGCCAGCAGGAACGGCGACACCGGGGAGCTGTTTTTT
many,.,TRBJ1-1,TRBV6-2/TRBV6-3,CASTQDGNLRGAFF,TGTGCCAGCACTCAGGACGGAAATCTTAGGGGAGCTTTCTTT
many,TRBD1,TRBJ2-2,TRBV28,CASSLGQSTGELFF,TGTGCCAGCAGTTTGGGACAGAGCACCGGGGAGCTGTTTTTT
.,.,TRBJ1-2,TRBV21-1,CASSPGGGMNGYTF,TGTGCCAGCAGCCCGGGGGGAGGGATGAATGGCTACACCTTC
.,TRBD2,TRBJ2-1,TRBV6-2/TRBV6-3,CASKRLAGDYNEQFF,TGTGCCAGCAAAAGACTAGCGGGGGATTACAATGAGCAGTTCTTC
few,TRBD1,TRBJ1-1,TRBV29-1,CSVDQGVDTEAFF,TGCAGCGTTGATCAGGGGGTGGACACTGAAGCTTTCTTT
.,.,TRBJ1-2,TRBV6-1,CASSEAMRGYGYTF,TGTGCCAGCAGTGAAGCTATGCGGGGCTATGGCTACACCTTC
.,.,TRBJ1-2,TRBV11-2,CASRPAGRYGYTF,TGTGCCAGCAGACCGGCAGGACGGTATGGCTACACCTTC
.,TRBD2,TRBJ2-5,TRBV6-5,CASSERGGRLTQYF,TGTGCCAGCAGTGAGCGGGGAGGCAGACTAACCCAGTACTTC
many,.,TRBJ1-2,TRBV7-2,CASSVRQGAGYTF,TGTGCCAGCAGCGTACGTCAGGGAGCTGGCTACACCTTC
.,TRBD1,TRBJ1-2,TRBV9,CASTRGQGSLVYGYTF,TGTGCCAGCACCCGCGGACAGGGTAGCTTGGTCTATGGCTACACCTTC
few,.,TRBJ2-7,TRBV5-1,CASSLAPVGSYEQYF,TGCGCCAGCAGCTTGGCCCCGGTGGGGTCCTACGAGCAGTACTTC
.,.,TRBJ2-1,TRBV21-1,CASSKESWGRSYNEQFF,TGTGCCAGCAGCAAAGAATCCTGGGGGCGCTCCTACAATGAGCAGTTCTTC
many,.,TRBJ2-7,TRBV18,CASSRGGGAQNEQYF,TGTGCCAGCTCACGGGGCGGAGGGGCCCAGAACGAGCAGTACTTC
many,.,TRBJ2-2,TRBV4-2,CASSQGPLRQALEGTGELFF,TGTGCCAGCAGCCAAGGCCCGCTGAGACAGGCCCTCGAGGGGACCGGGGAGCTGTTTTTT
.,.,TRBJ1-2,TRBV4-3,CASSQSRGYGYTF,TGCGCCAGCAGCCAATCACGGGGCTATGGCTACACCTTC
many,TRBD1,TRBJ2-1,TRBV5-1,CASSLQGALNEQFF,TGCGCCAGCAGCTTACAGGGGGCGCTCAATGAGCAGTTCTTC
.,.,TRBJ2-5,TRBV4-2,CASSQGAVQETQYF,TGTGCCAGCAGCCAAGGGGCAGTTCAAGAGACCCAGTACTTC
.,.,TRBJ2-5,TRBV12-3/TRBV12-4,CASTLGETQYF,TGTGCCAGCACCCTGGGGGAGACCCAGTACTTC
few,TRBD2,TRBJ2-5,TRBV5-4,CASREVLAEGTQYF,TGTGCCAGCAGGGAGGTTCTAGCGGAGGGGACCCAGTACTTC
.,.,TRBJ2-7,TRBV29-1,CSVVGVGDEQYF,TGCAGCGTTGTAGGGGTTGGCGACGAGCAGTACTTC
.,.,TRBJ2-6,TRBV7-2,CASSLVPQYSGANVLTF,TGTGCCAGCAGCTTAGTCCCGCAGTACTCTGGGGCCAACGTCCTGACTTTC
.,TRBD1,TRBJ1-1,TRBV11-1,CASSWGQGFTEAFF,TGTGCCAGCAGCTGGGGACAGGGCTTCACTGAAGCTTTCTTT
.,.,TRBJ2-5,TRBV5-4,CASNAGGAKETQYF,TGTGCCAGCAATGCCGGGGGTGCAAAAGAGACCCAGTACTTC